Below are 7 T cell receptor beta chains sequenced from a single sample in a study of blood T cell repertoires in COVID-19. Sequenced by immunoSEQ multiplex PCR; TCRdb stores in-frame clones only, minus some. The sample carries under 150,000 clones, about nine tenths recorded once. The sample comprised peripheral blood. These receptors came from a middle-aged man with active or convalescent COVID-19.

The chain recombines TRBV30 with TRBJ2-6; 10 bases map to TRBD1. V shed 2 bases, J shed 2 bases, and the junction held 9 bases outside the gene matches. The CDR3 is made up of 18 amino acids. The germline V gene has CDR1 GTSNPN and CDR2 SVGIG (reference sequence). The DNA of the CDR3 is TGTGCCTGGAGTCGAGGGGGACAGGGGCTACCTGGGGCCAACGTCCTGACTTTC. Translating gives CAWSRGGQGLPGANVLTF.

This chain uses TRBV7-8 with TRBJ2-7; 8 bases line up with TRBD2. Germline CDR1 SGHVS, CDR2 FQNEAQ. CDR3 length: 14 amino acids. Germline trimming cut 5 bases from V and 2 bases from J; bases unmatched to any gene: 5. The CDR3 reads CASSRVSGTYEQYF. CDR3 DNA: TGTGCCAGCAGCCGAGTTAGCGGGACCTACGAGCAGTACTTC.

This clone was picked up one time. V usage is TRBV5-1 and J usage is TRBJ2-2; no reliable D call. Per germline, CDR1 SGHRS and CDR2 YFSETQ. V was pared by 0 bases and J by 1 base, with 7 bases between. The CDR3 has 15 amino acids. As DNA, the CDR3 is TGCGCCAGCAGCTTGGCCTCGGGGAACACCGGGGAGCTGTTTTTT. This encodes CASSLASGNTGELFF.

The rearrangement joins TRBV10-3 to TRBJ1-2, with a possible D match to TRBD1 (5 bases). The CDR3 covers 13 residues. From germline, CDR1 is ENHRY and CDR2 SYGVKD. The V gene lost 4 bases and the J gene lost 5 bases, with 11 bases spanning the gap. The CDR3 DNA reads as TGTGCCATCAGTGGGGGGGGAGCTTATGGCTACACCTTC. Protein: CAISGGGAYGYTF.

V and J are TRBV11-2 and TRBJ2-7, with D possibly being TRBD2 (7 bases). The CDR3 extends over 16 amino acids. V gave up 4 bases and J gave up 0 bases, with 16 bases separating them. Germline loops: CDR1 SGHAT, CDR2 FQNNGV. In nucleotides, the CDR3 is TGTGCCAGCAGCTCCCGGGGGGCATTTAGCTCCTACGAGCAGTACTTC. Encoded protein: CASSSRGAFSSYEQYF. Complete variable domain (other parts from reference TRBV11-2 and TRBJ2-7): EAGVAQSPRYKIIEKRQSVAFWCNPISGHATLYWYQQILGQGPKLLIQFQNNGVVDDSQLPKDRFSAERLKGVDSTLKIQPAKLEDSAVYLCASSSRGAFSSYEQYFGPGTRLTVT.

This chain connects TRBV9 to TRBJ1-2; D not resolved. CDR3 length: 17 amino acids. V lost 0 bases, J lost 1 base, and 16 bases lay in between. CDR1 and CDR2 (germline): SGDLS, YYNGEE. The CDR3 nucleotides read TGTGCCAGCAGCGTAGTGGCGGTGGCTGAATTTAACTATGGCTACACCTTC. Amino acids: CASSVVAVAEFNYGYTF.

The CDR3 spells CASSTGQGTDTQYF. CDR3 bases: TGTGCCAGCAGTACGGGACAGGGTACAGATACGCAGTATTTT. The chain is built from TRBV27 and TRBJ2-3; 9 bases line up with TRBD1. The V gene's germline CDR1 is MNHEY and CDR2 SMNVEV (reference sequence). CDR3 size: 14 residues. Unmatched junction bases numbered 3, after V lost 5 bases and J lost 3 bases.